This record looks at one T cell receptor (beta chain) sequence and its context. Here immunoSEQ multiplex PCR was the method, and the copy in TCRdb shows in-frame clones only, minus some. The sample lists around 230,000 clones; about 80% were seen once. This entry comes from a study of blood T cell repertoires in COVID-19. About the research overall: COVID-19 samples, acute and convalescent, were from the United States, Italy and Spain. From T cells, B-cell-depleted T cells, or PBMCs came the material, which was cDNA or gDNA.

This receptor was taken from a woman in her thirties or forties with active or convalescent COVID-19. The sequencing input was peripheral blood.

CDR3 in amino acids: CASSLGTGVNYGYTF. CDR3 nucleotides: TGTGCCAGCAGTCTGGGGACGGGGGTGAACTATGGCTACACCTTC. The chain uses TRBV9 and TRBJ1-2, with D possibly matching TRBD1 (5 bases). The germline gives CDR1 SGDLS, CDR2 YYNGEE. Trimming removed 5 bases from V and 2 bases from J, with 16 bases in between. The CDR3 is made up of 15 amino acids. The variable domain in full, completed from reference TRBV9 and TRBJ1-2, reads DSGVTQTPKHLITATGQRVTLRCSPRSGDLSVYWYQQSLDQGLQFLIQYYNGEERAKGNILERFSAQQFPDLHSELNLSSLELGDSALYFCASSLGTGVNYGYTFGSGTRLTVV.